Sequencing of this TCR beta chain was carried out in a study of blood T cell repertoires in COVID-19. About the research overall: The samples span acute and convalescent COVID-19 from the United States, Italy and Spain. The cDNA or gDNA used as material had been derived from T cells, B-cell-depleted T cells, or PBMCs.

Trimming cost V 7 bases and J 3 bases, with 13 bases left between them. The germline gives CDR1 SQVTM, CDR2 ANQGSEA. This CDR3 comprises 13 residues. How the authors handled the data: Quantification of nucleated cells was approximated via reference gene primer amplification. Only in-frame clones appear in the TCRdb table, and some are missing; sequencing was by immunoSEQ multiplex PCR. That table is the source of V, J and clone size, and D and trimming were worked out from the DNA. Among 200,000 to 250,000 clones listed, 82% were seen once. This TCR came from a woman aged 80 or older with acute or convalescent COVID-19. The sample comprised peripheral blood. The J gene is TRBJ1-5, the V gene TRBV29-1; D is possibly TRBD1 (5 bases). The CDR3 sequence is CSGPRQSNQPQHF. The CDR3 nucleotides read TGCAGCGGTCCCCGACAGTCCAATCAGCCCCAGCATTTT.